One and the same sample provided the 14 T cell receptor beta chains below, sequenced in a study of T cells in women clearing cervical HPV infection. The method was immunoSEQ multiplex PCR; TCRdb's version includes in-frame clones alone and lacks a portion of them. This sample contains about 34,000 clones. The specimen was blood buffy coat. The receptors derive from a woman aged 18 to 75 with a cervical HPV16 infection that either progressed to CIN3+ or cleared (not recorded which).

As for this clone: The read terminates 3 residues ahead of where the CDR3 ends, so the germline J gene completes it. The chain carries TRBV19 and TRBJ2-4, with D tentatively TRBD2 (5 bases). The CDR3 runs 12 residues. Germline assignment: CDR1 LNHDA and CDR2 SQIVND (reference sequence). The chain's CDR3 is CASSIGVYGQYF. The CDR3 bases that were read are TGTGCCAGTAGTATCGGGGTATATGGT.

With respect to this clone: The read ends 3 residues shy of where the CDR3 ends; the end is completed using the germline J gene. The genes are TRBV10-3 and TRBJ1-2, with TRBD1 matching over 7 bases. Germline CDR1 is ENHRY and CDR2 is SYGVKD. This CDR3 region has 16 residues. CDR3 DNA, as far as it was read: TGTGCCATCAGTGAGTCATTACCGGGACAGCAAGGGGGC. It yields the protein CAISESLPGQQGG. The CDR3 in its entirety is CAISESLPGQQGGYTF.

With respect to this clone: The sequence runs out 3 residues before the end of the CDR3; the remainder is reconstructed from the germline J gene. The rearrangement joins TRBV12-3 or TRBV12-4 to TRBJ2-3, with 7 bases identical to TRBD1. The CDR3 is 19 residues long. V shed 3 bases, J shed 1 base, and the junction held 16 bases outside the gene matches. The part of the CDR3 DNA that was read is TGTGCCAGCAGTTTCACGACAGGGATGGCTGCTGGCGGCACAGATACG. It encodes CASSFTTGMAAGGTDT. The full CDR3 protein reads CASSFTTGMAAGGTDTQYF.

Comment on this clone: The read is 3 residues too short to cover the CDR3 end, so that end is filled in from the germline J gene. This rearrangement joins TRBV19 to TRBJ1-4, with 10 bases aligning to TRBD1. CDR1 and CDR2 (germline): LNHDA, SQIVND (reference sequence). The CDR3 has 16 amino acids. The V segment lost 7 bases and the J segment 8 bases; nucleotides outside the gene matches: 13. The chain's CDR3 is CASTDYGDRGNEKLFF. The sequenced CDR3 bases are TGTGCCAGTACCGATTATGGGGACAGGGGTAACGAAAAA. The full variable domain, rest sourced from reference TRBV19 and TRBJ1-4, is DGGITQSPKYLFRKEGQNVTLSCEQNLNHDAMYWYRQDPGQGLRLIYYSQIVNDFQKGDIAEGYSVSREKKESFPLTVTSAQKNPTAFYLCASTDYGDRGNEKLFFGSGTQLSVL.

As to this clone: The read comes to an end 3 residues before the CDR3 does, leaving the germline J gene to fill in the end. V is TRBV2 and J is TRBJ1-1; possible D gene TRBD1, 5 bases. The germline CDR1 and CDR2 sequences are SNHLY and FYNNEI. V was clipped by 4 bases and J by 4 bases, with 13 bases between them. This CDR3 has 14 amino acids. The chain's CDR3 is CASSVGAGGTEAFF. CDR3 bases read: TGTGCCAGCAGTGTCGGGGCGGGGGGCACTGAA. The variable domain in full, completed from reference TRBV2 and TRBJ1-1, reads EPEVTQTPSHQVTQMGQEVILRCVPISNHLYFYWYRQILGQKVEFLVSFYNNEISEKSEIFDDQFSVERPDGSNFTLKIRSTKLEDSAMYFCASSVGAGGTEAFFGQGTRLTVV.

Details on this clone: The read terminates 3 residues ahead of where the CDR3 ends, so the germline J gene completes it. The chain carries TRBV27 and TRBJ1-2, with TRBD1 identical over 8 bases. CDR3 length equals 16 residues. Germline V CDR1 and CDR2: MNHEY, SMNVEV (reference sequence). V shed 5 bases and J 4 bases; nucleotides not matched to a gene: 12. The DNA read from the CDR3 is TGTGCCAGCAGTCCCCGGACAGGGCGAGAGGGCTATGGC. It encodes CASSPRTGREGYG. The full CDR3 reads CASSPRTGREGYGYTF.

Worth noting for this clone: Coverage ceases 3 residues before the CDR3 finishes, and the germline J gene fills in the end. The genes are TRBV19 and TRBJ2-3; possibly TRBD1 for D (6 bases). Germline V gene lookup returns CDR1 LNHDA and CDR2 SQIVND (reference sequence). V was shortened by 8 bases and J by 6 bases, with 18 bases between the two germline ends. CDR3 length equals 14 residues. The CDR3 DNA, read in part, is TGTGCCAGTGGAAACAGGGAGAACGGGGATACG. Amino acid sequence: CASGNRENGDT. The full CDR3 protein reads CASGNRENGDTQYF.

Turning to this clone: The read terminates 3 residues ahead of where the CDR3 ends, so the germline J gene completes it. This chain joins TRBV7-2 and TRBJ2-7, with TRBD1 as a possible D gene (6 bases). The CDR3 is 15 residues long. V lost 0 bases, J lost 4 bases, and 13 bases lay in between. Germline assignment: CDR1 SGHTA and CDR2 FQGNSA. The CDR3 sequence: CASSLAQGSAYEQYF. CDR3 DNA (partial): TGTGCCAGCAGCTTAGCGCAGGGGTCAGCTTACGAG.

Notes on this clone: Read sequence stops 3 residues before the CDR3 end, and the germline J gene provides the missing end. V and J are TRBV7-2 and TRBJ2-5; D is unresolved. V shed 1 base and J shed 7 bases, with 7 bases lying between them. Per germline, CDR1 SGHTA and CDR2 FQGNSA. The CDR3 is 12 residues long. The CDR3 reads CASSLGLRTQYF. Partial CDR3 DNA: TGTGCCAGCAGCTTAGGGCTCAGGACC.

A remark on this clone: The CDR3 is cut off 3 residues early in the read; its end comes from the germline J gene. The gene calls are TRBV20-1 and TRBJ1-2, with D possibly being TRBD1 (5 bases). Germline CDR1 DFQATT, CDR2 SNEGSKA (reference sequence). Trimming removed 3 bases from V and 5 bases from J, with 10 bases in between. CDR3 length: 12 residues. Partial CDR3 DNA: TGCAGTGCTAGTCCGGGGGTTTATGGC. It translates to CSASPGVYG. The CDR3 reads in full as CSASPGVYGYTF.

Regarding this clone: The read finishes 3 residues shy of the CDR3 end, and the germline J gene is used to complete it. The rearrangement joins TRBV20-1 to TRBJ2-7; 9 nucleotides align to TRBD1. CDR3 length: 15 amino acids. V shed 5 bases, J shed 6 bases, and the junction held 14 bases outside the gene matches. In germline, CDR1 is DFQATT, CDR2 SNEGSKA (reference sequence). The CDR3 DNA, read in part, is TGCAGTGCTCACTCCATCCGGGACAGGGTGGGCGAG. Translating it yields CSAHSIRDRVGE. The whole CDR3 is CSAHSIRDRVGEQYF.

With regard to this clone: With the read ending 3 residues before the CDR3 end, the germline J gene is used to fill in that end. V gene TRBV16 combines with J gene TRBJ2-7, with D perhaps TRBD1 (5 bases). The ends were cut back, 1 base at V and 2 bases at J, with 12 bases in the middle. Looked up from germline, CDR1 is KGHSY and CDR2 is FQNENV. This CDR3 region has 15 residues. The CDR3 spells CASSQFWTYPYEQYF. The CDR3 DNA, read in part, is TGTGCCAGCAGCCAATTCTGGACATATCCCTACGAG.

CDR3 bases read: TGTGCCAGCAGCTTAACTAGCGTAGTCTACGAG. It specifies CASSLTSVVYE. The complete CDR3 reads CASSLTSVVYEQYF. The chain links TRBV11-2 to TRBJ2-7; 7 nucleotides align to TRBD2. The CDR3 extends 3 residues past the end of the read, so its final part is completed from the germline J gene. This CDR3 is built from 14 residues. Trimming cost V 2 bases and J 3 bases; bases outside gene matches: 4. Germline lookup yields CDR1 SGHAT and CDR2 FQNNGV.

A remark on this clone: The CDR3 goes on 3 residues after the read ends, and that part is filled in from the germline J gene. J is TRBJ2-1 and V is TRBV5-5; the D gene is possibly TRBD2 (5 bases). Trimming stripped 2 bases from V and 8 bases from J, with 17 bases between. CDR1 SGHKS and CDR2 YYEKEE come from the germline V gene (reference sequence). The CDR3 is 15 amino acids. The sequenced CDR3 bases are TGTGCCAGCAGCTTAAGGGCGGTCGGGGTGTATGAG. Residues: CASSLRAVGVYE. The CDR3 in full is CASSLRAVGVYEQFF.